Below, 5 T cell receptor beta chains from the same sample are listed, as sequenced in a study of blood T cell repertoires in COVID-19. Clones were read by immunoSEQ multiplex PCR, and TCRdb kept only the in-frame ones, dropping some. The sample has some 320,000 clones, 85% seen once. Sequenced sample: PBMCs or T cells enriched from blood (not recorded which). These receptors were obtained from a woman aged 30 to 39 who had been exposed to COVID-19.

Remarks on this clone: A much more abundant neighbour one base away suggests this may be a read error. The rearrangement links TRBV5-8 to TRBJ2-7, with a tentative D call TRBD1 (5 bases). Germline V gives CDR1 SGHTS, CDR2 YDEGEE. Trimming took 3 bases from V and 6 from J, leaving 10 bases between them. This CDR3 is built from 12 residues. The CDR3 region has the DNA TGTGCCAGCAGCTGGGTAGGGGTCGAGCAGTACTTC. Translating it yields CASSWVGVEQYF.

This clone was detected ten times or more. The V gene is TRBV5-6, the J gene TRBJ1-4; a weak D match, TRBD1 (5 bases). Germline CDR1 is SGHDT and CDR2 is YYEEEE. With 0 bases removed from V and 0 bases from J, the gap between germline ends came to 9 bases. CDR3 length equals 16 residues. The CDR3 coding sequence is TGTGCCAGCAGCTTGGGACAGAGGACAACTAATGAAAAACTGTTTTTT. Translated, it gives CASSLGQRTTNEKLFF.

This clone has only a few counts. This chain uses TRBV7-3 with TRBJ1-1; a possible D gene is TRBD1 (5 bases). Germline CDR1 is SGHTA and CDR2 is FQGTGA. The length of the CDR3 is 15 residues. V was clipped by 5 bases and J by 2 bases, with 15 bases between them. DNA of the CDR3: TGTGCCAGCAGCCCAGGGAGGGACCCAAACACTGAAGCTTTCTTT. It yields the protein CASSPGRDPNTEAFF.

The J gene is TRBJ1-1, the V gene TRBV19, with D unresolved. Germline V lookup: CDR1 LNHDA, CDR2 SQIVND (reference sequence). CDR3 size: 15 residues. Trimming took off 5 bases at V and 1 base at J, with 14 bases between the two ends. The CDR3 sequence is CASSETAARNTEAFF. CDR3 DNA sequence: TGTGCCAGTAGTGAGACCGCAGCGCGGAACACTGAAGCTTTCTTT.

This chain joins TRBV18 and TRBJ1-1; D perhaps matches TRBD1 (5 bases). The germline V and J ends were trimmed by 5 bases and 5 bases, with 18 bases remaining between them. Germline assignment: CDR1 KGHSH and CDR2 LQKENI. The length of the CDR3 is 15 residues. CDR3 residues: CASSSESGGRTEAFF. Written as DNA, the CDR3 is TGTGCCAGCTCATCAGAATCGGGGGGGAGGACTGAAGCTTTCTTT.